This T cell receptor beta chain derives from a study of blood T cells in healthy people across ages. Study conclusions and caveats: While age rose, TCR beta diversity per million T cells dropped in a roughly linear way.

The CDR3 covers 14 residues. Germline V gene sequence: CDR1 SNHLY, CDR2 FYNNEI. J gave up 3 bases and V 7 bases, and 9 bases lay outside the gene matches. Then a second PCR, running roughly 6 to 11 cycles, was carried out with a sample-barcoded 5' primer and a J-beta primer mix. Researchers report that a template-switch adaptor with 12 random nucleotides tagged each cDNA molecule. Via MiXCR, TCRdb re-called the 5' RACE reads, giving one row per CDR3 protein. Of roughly 700,000 distinct CDR3 sequences detected, around 25% appear once; the ten largest clones hold 9.4%. Worth noting for this clonotype: No antigen is known for it.

The authors drew 7.5 to 10 milliliters of peripheral blood from each donor. These data were also reused for a study on T cells of mothers and their children. As reported in that work: Material was donated by three healthy Caucasian mothers and their six children.

The receptor was derived from a boy aged 5-17 years in good health. The V and J genes are TRBV2 and TRBJ2-7, with TRBD1 identical over 7 bases. Sequencing was performed on blood. The CDR3 loop reads CASNTGTVDYEQYF. The CDR3 DNA is TGTGCCAGCAATACCGGGACAGTGGACTACGAGCAGTACTTC. Full variable domain (outside the CDR3, taken from reference TRBV2 and TRBJ2-7): EPEVTQTPSHQVTQMGQEVILRCVPISNHLYFYWYRQILGQKVEFLVSFYNNEISEKSEIFDDQFSVERPDGSNFTLKIRSTKLEDSAMYFCASNTGTVDYEQYFGPGTRLTVT.